This TCR beta chain was captured in a study of control samples from healthy donors and cancer patients. The table came from immunoSEQ multiplex PCR; TCRdb's copy has only in-frame clones and leaves some out. The specimen's table records approximately 190,000 clones. With 0 bases removed from V and 6 bases from J, the gap between germline ends came to 5 bases. This CDR3 is built from 12 residues. Per the germline V gene, CDR1 is SNHLY and CDR2 is FYNNEI. What was sequenced was blood. The TCR sequence derives from a woman aged 25-40 years in good health. The chain carries TRBV2 and TRBJ1-2; D gene ambiguous. The CDR3 here is CASSEASNGYTF. The CDR3, as DNA: TGTGCCAGCAGTGAAGCCAGTAATGGCTACACCTTC.